This TCR beta chain was sequenced during a study of cytomegalovirus exposure and HLA in healthy donors. Overall study findings and caveats: A list of roughly 180 TCR beta chains associated with cytomegalovirus was given. TCR beta V- and J-gene trimming, according to a later analysis, was linked to a missense DCLRE1C variant.

With regard to this clone: Its specificity is not known.

This CDR3 comprises 12 residues. Trimming took 11 bases from V and 2 from J, leaving 12 bases between them. CDR1 is SNHLY and CDR2 is FYNNEI in the germline V gene. With 60 Vbeta and 13 Jbeta primers, the PCR was carried out. Generated by immunoSEQ multiplex PCR, the TCRdb table keeps only in-frame clones and is missing some. Of just over 95,000 clones detected, about four fifths appear once; the ten largest clones hold around 5.3%. Sequencing was carried out using PBMCs. The origin of this receptor is a woman aged 40 to 55 in good health and CMV-seronegative. The V call is TRBV2, the J call TRBJ1-1; no clear D. CDR3 in DNA: TGTGCCCTGCGGGCAGGTAACACTGAAGCTTTCTTT. Its protein is CALRAGNTEAFF.